Listed below are T cell receptor beta chains from one sample, sequenced in a study of CD8 T cells in Susac syndrome. One entry per CDR3 protein, called by TCRdb with MiXCR from the immunoSEQ multiplex PCR reads. The sample records 50,000 or so distinct CDR3 sequences, roughly 93% being singletons. The sequencing input was CD8+ T cells from PBMCs. These receptors came from a human donor in good health. The CDR3 runs from the conserved cysteine through the conserved F or W. A D gene is named only where the DNA matches it firmly. A row's size may be missing; if present it is once, few, many or a size class.

d_gene: NA
j_gene: TRBJ1-1
v_gene: TRBV29-1
abundance: NA
CDR3aa: CSVVRPMNTEAFF
CDR3nt: TGCAGCGTTGTGCGCCCCATGAACACTGAAGCTTTCTTT

d_gene: TRBD2
j_gene: TRBJ2-7
v_gene: TRBV10-1
abundance: NA
CDR3aa: CASSGFSGLAVHEQYF
CDR3nt: TGCGCCAGCAGTGGGTTCTCCGGACTAGCGGTCCACGAGCAGTACTTC

d_gene: TRBD1
j_gene: TRBJ1-4
v_gene: TRBV2
abundance: NA
CDR3aa: CASSEVQGNEKLFF
CDR3nt: TGTGCCAGCAGTGAGGTACAGGGGAATGAAAAACTGTTTTTT

d_gene: NA
j_gene: TRBJ2-6
v_gene: TRBV7-9
abundance: NA
CDR3aa: CASSPVDRSSGANVLTF
CDR3nt: TGTGCCAGCAGCCCAGTCGACAGATCCTCTGGGGCCAACGTCCTGACTTTC

d_gene: NA
j_gene: TRBJ2-5
v_gene: TRBV15
abundance: NA
CDR3aa: CATSRSVFTGRQETQYF
CDR3nt: TGTGCCACCAGCAGGAGCGTATTTACAGGGCGTCAAGAGACCCAGTACTTC

d_gene: NA
j_gene: TRBJ2-3
v_gene: TRBV7-9
abundance: NA
CDR3aa: CASSHQGRLVTDTQYF
CDR3nt: TGTGCCAGCAGCCATCAAGGGAGACTAGTCACAGATACGCAGTATTTT

d_gene: TRBD2
j_gene: TRBJ2-7
v_gene: TRBV7-9
abundance: NA
CDR3aa: CASSFIPGGTYEQYF
CDR3nt: TGTGCCAGCAGCTTTATTCCGGGAGGGACCTACGAGCAGTACTTC

d_gene: TRBD1
j_gene: TRBJ1-5
v_gene: TRBV7-9
abundance: NA
CDR3aa: CASSRDRYQPQHF
CDR3nt: TGTGCCAGCAGCCGGGACAGATATCAGCCCCAGCATTTT

d_gene: NA
j_gene: TRBJ2-7
v_gene: TRBV4-1
abundance: NA
CDR3aa: CASSQVRLASYEQYF
CDR3nt: TGCGCCAGCAGCCAAGTCCGGCTAGCGAGCTACGAGCAGTACTTC

d_gene: TRBD2
j_gene: TRBJ2-1
v_gene: TRBV6-5
abundance: NA
CDR3aa: CASSYSTSGKEQFF
CDR3nt: TGTGCCAGCAGTTACTCGACTAGCGGGAAAGAGCAGTTCTTC

d_gene: TRBD2
j_gene: TRBJ2-3
v_gene: TRBV7-8
abundance: NA
CDR3aa: CASSLTSGRDTQYF
CDR3nt: TGTGCCAGCAGTTTGACTAGCGGGAGGGATACGCAGTATTTT

d_gene: TRBD2
j_gene: TRBJ2-5
v_gene: TRBV15
abundance: NA
CDR3aa: CATSPGLAGGETQYF
CDR3nt: TGTGCCACCAGCCCCGGACTAGCGGGAGGAGAGACCCAGTACTTC

d_gene: TRBD1
j_gene: TRBJ2-1
v_gene: TRBV4-1
abundance: NA
CDR3aa: CASSQMGQGYNEQFF
CDR3nt: TGCGCCAGCAGCCAAATGGGACAGGGGTACAATGAGCAGTTCTTC

d_gene: NA
j_gene: TRBJ2-7
v_gene: TRBV12-3/TRBV12-4
abundance: NA
CDR3aa: CASRQSSYEQYF
CDR3nt: TGTGCCAGCAGACAGAGCTCCTACGAGCAGTACTTC

d_gene: TRBD1
j_gene: TRBJ2-7
v_gene: TRBV2
abundance: NA
CDR3aa: CASSTNTGAVDEQYF
CDR3nt: TGTGCCAGCAGCACAAATACAGGGGCGGTCGACGAGCAGTACTTC

d_gene: NA
j_gene: TRBJ2-7
v_gene: TRBV5-1
abundance: NA
CDR3aa: CASSSDFPSSYEQYF
CDR3nt: TGCGCCAGCAGCTCGGACTTCCCCAGCTCCTACGAGCAGTACTTC

d_gene: NA
j_gene: TRBJ1-1
v_gene: TRBV27
abundance: few
CDR3aa: CASRKNTEAFF
CDR3nt: TGTGCCAGCAGGAAGAACACTGAAGCTTTCTTT

d_gene: NA
j_gene: TRBJ2-7
v_gene: TRBV28
abundance: NA
CDR3aa: CASSPGLNYDEQYF
CDR3nt: TGTGCCAGCAGTCCGGGGCTTAATTATGACGAGCAGTACTTC

d_gene: NA
j_gene: TRBJ2-2
v_gene: TRBV5-1
abundance: NA
CDR3aa: CASSLEGAGELFF
CDR3nt: TGCGCCAGCAGCTTGGAAGGGGCCGGGGAGCTGTTTTTT

d_gene: NA
j_gene: TRBJ2-7
v_gene: TRBV3-1
abundance: few
CDR3aa: CASSQAPMTGILAGIYEQYF
CDR3nt: TGTGCCAGCAGCCAAGCCCCTATGACAGGTATACTCGCGGGGATCTACGAGCAGTACTTC

d_gene: NA
j_gene: TRBJ2-3
v_gene: TRBV4-1
abundance: NA
CDR3aa: CASSQDASGSDTQYF
CDR3nt: TGCGCCAGCAGCCAAGACGCATCGGGGTCAGATACGCAGTATTTT

d_gene: TRBD1
j_gene: TRBJ2-7
v_gene: TRBV7-9
abundance: NA
CDR3aa: CASSTGDSYEQYF
CDR3nt: TGTGCCAGCAGCACAGGGGATTCCTACGAGCAGTACTTC

d_gene: NA
j_gene: TRBJ2-7
v_gene: TRBV3-1
abundance: NA
CDR3aa: CASSPLREGVLYEQYF
CDR3nt: TGTGCCAGCAGCCCCCTGAGAGAGGGTGTTCTCTACGAGCAGTACTTC

d_gene: NA
j_gene: TRBJ1-4
v_gene: TRBV9
abundance: NA
CDR3aa: CASSPGGRGEKLFF
CDR3nt: TGTGCCAGCAGCCCCGGGGGGAGGGGCGAAAAACTGTTTTTT

d_gene: NA
j_gene: TRBJ2-7
v_gene: TRBV2
abundance: NA
CDR3aa: CASLGVGYEQYF
CDR3nt: TGTGCCAGCTTGGGGGTCGGCTACGAGCAGTACTTC

d_gene: NA
j_gene: TRBJ2-5
v_gene: TRBV5-4
abundance: NA
CDR3aa: CASSLDDGGQETQYF
CDR3nt: TGTGCCAGCAGCTTGGACGACGGAGGACAAGAGACCCAGTACTTC

d_gene: TRBD1
j_gene: TRBJ2-1
v_gene: TRBV10-2
abundance: NA
CDR3aa: CASMRGQGYNEQFF
CDR3nt: TGCGCCAGCATGAGGGGACAGGGGTACAATGAGCAGTTCTTC

d_gene: NA
j_gene: TRBJ2-7
v_gene: TRBV5-6
abundance: NA
CDR3aa: CASSEWLTPLYEQYF
CDR3nt: TGTGCCAGCAGCGAGTGGCTCACCCCCCTTTACGAGCAGTACTTC

d_gene: NA
j_gene: TRBJ2-1
v_gene: TRBV7-2
abundance: NA
CDR3aa: CASSLLVSTHEQFF
CDR3nt: TGTGCCAGCAGCTTATTAGTTAGTACCCATGAGCAGTTCTTC

d_gene: TRBD1
j_gene: TRBJ2-5
v_gene: TRBV6-5
abundance: NA
CDR3aa: CASSPWTGGTETQYF
CDR3nt: TGTGCCAGCAGCCCGTGGACAGGGGGGACAGAGACCCAGTACTTC

d_gene: TRBD2
j_gene: TRBJ2-3
v_gene: TRBV12-3/TRBV12-4
abundance: NA
CDR3aa: CASRSHNGGTDTQYF
CDR3nt: TGTGCCAGCAGGTCCCATAACGGGGGGACAGATACGCAGTATTTT

d_gene: NA
j_gene: TRBJ2-2
v_gene: TRBV7-9
abundance: few
CDR3aa: CASSLENTGELFF
CDR3nt: TGTGCCAGCAGCTTAGAGAACACCGGGGAGCTGTTTTTT

d_gene: NA
j_gene: TRBJ1-5
v_gene: TRBV7-2
abundance: NA
CDR3aa: CASSPTGRQPQHF
CDR3nt: TGTGCCAGCAGCCCCACGGGCCGGCAGCCCCAGCATTTT

d_gene: TRBD1
j_gene: TRBJ2-1
v_gene: TRBV15
abundance: NA
CDR3aa: CATSSGQGLYNEQFF
CDR3nt: TGTGCCACCAGCAGTGGACAGGGCCTCTACAATGAGCAGTTCTTC

d_gene: TRBD2
j_gene: TRBJ2-4
v_gene: TRBV12-3/TRBV12-4
abundance: few
CDR3aa: CASSSGTRRSHQYF
CDR3nt: TGTGCCAGCAGTTCCGGGACTAGACGGAGCCATCAGTACTTC

d_gene: NA
j_gene: TRBJ1-5
v_gene: TRBV2
abundance: NA
CDR3aa: CASRGETGNQPQHF
CDR3nt: TGTGCCAGCCGTGGGGAGACAGGAAATCAGCCCCAGCATTTT

d_gene: NA
j_gene: TRBJ2-7
v_gene: TRBV5-1
abundance: NA
CDR3aa: CASSFPALGYEQYF
CDR3nt: TGCGCCAGCAGCTTCCCCGCCCTAGGGTACGAGCAGTACTTC

d_gene: NA
j_gene: TRBJ2-7
v_gene: TRBV9
abundance: NA
CDR3aa: CASSGGGAMGYEQYF
CDR3nt: TGTGCCAGCAGCGGAGGGGGAGCCATGGGCTACGAGCAGTACTTC

d_gene: NA
j_gene: TRBJ2-7
v_gene: TRBV28
abundance: NA
CDR3aa: CACSTAYAYEQYF
CDR3nt: TGTGCCTGCTCCACGGCGTATGCCTACGAGCAGTACTTC

d_gene: TRBD2
j_gene: TRBJ2-5
v_gene: TRBV7-8
abundance: NA
CDR3aa: CASSQIAGEETQYF
CDR3nt: TGTGCCAGCAGCCAGATAGCGGGAGAAGAGACCCAGTACTTC

d_gene: TRBD2
j_gene: TRBJ2-2
v_gene: TRBV30
abundance: NA
CDR3aa: CASPGGTGELFF
CDR3nt: TGTGCCTCCCCGGGGGGGACCGGGGAGCTGTTTTTT

d_gene: NA
j_gene: TRBJ2-7
v_gene: TRBV5-4
abundance: NA
CDR3aa: CASNPGPGGYEQYF
CDR3nt: TGTGCCAGCAACCCCGGACCCGGGGGCTACGAGCAGTACTTC

d_gene: TRBD2
j_gene: TRBJ2-5
v_gene: TRBV2
abundance: NA
CDR3aa: CASSWDRGTSGKETQYF
CDR3nt: TGTGCCAGCAGCTGGGACAGGGGGACTAGCGGGAAAGAGACCCAGTACTTC

d_gene: NA
j_gene: TRBJ2-5
v_gene: TRBV29-1
abundance: NA
CDR3aa: CSVPVPALDWQETQYF
CDR3nt: TGCAGCGTCCCGGTCCCCGCACTAGACTGGCAAGAGACCCAGTACTTC

d_gene: TRBD1
j_gene: TRBJ2-3
v_gene: TRBV6-1
abundance: NA
CDR3aa: CASSYDRADTQYF
CDR3nt: TGTGCCAGCAGTTATGACAGGGCAGATACGCAGTATTTT

d_gene: NA
j_gene: TRBJ1-2
v_gene: TRBV29-1
abundance: NA
CDR3aa: CSVQGGYGYTF
CDR3nt: TGCAGCGTTCAGGGCGGCTATGGCTACACCTTC

d_gene: NA
j_gene: TRBJ2-7
v_gene: TRBV7-2
abundance: NA
CDR3aa: CASSLGVLEQYF
CDR3nt: TGTGCCAGCAGCTTAGGGGTCCTCGAGCAGTACTTC

d_gene: TRBD1
j_gene: TRBJ2-5
v_gene: TRBV24-1
abundance: NA
CDR3aa: CATSDPGTGVQETQYF
CDR3nt: TGTGCCACCAGTGATCCTGGGACAGGAGTACAAGAGACCCAGTACTTC

d_gene: NA
j_gene: TRBJ2-7
v_gene: TRBV28
abundance: once
CDR3aa: CASSGPGKEAIRYEQYF
CDR3nt: TGTGCCAGCAGTGGCCCGGGTAAAGAGGCTATCCGTTACGAGCAGTACTTC

d_gene: NA
j_gene: TRBJ2-7
v_gene: TRBV29-1
abundance: NA
CDR3aa: CSVGLGQGYEQYF
CDR3nt: TGCAGCGTTGGACTAGGGCAGGGCTACGAGCAGTACTTC

d_gene: NA
j_gene: TRBJ1-4
v_gene: TRBV30
abundance: NA
CDR3aa: CAWSTDTSGNEKLFF
CDR3nt: TGTGCCTGGAGTACAGACACCTCGGGTAATGAAAAACTGTTTTTT

d_gene: NA
j_gene: TRBJ1-2
v_gene: TRBV4-1
abundance: NA
CDR3aa: CASSHPEGGYGYTF
CDR3nt: TGCGCCAGCAGCCACCCGGAAGGGGGGTATGGCTACACCTTC

d_gene: NA
j_gene: TRBJ1-1
v_gene: TRBV27
abundance: NA
CDR3aa: CASSSPQGYTEAFF
CDR3nt: TGTGCCAGCAGCTCACCCCAGGGGTACACTGAAGCTTTCTTT

d_gene: TRBD2
j_gene: TRBJ2-5
v_gene: TRBV5-6
abundance: few
CDR3aa: CASSLGLADQETQYF
CDR3nt: TGTGCCAGCAGCCTGGGACTAGCGGACCAAGAGACCCAGTACTTC

d_gene: TRBD2
j_gene: TRBJ2-7
v_gene: TRBV30
abundance: NA
CDR3aa: CAWSQAGAYEQYF
CDR3nt: TGTGCCTGGAGTCAGGCGGGAGCCTACGAGCAGTACTTC

d_gene: NA
j_gene: TRBJ2-1
v_gene: TRBV7-9
abundance: NA
CDR3aa: CASSPWDTSKRYNEQFF
CDR3nt: TGTGCCAGCAGCCCGTGGGACACCTCAAAAAGATACAATGAGCAGTTCTTC

d_gene: NA
j_gene: TRBJ2-2
v_gene: TRBV7-9
abundance: NA
CDR3aa: CASSFILSGQNTGELFF
CDR3nt: TGTGCCAGCAGCTTCATTCTCTCGGGACAGAACACCGGGGAGCTGTTTTTT

d_gene: NA
j_gene: TRBJ2-7
v_gene: TRBV7-9
abundance: NA
CDR3aa: CASSSPLTYEQYF
CDR3nt: TGTGCCAGCAGCTCTCCGCTGACCTACGAGCAGTACTTC

d_gene: NA
j_gene: TRBJ2-1
v_gene: TRBV12-3/TRBV12-4
abundance: NA
CDR3aa: CASSLGLYNEQFF
CDR3nt: TGTGCCAGCAGTCTGGGACTTTACAATGAGCAGTTCTTC

d_gene: TRBD1
j_gene: TRBJ1-5
v_gene: TRBV29-1
abundance: NA
CDR3aa: CSVLGTGHQPQHF
CDR3nt: TGCAGCGTGCTTGGGACAGGGCATCAGCCCCAGCATTTT